The 21 T cell receptor beta chains below come from one sample, sequenced in a study of post-analysis software for immune sequencing data. Study-wide results and caveats: The five TRBV segments detected at higher frequency in patients than in controls included TRBV5-6, TRBV5-1 and TRBV20-1.

These TCRs' antigens remain unknown. cDNA libraries for TCR beta contained unique molecular identifiers. From the PCR reads, TCRdb called clonotypes with MiXCR, one entry per CDR3 protein. The table records hundreds of thousands of distinct CDR3 sequences, roughly 40% of them present only once. The sample consisted of blood. Receptors were obtained from a girl between 5 and 17 years old with multiple sclerosis.

The rearrangement uses TRBV5-5 and TRBJ2-4; 7 nucleotides line up with TRBD1. The CDR3 is 14 amino acids. Germline loops: CDR1 SGHKS, CDR2 YYEKEE (reference sequence). The trim removed 0 bases at V and 8 bases at J, leaving 5 bases unmatched. CDR3 loop: CASSLATGEHIQYF. CDR3 DNA: TGTGCCAGCAGCTTGGCCACAGGGGAACACATTCAGTACTTC.

The genes are TRBV7-2 and TRBJ2-1; TRBD2 agrees at 11 bases. This CDR3 contains 15 residues. Germline CDR1 is SGHTA and CDR2 is FQGNSA. V lost 7 bases and J lost 4; bases outside the gene matches: 6. The CDR3 DNA follows: TGTGCCAGCAAAATACTAGCGGGAGAATACAATGAGCAGTTCTTC. It codes for CASKILAGEYNEQFF.

This clonotype was picked up a small number of times. This sequence joins TRBV4-1 and TRBJ2-1; D may be TRBD1 (6 bases). Germline V lookup: CDR1 MGHRA, CDR2 YSYEKL. This CDR3 is built from 15 residues. V was shortened by 0 bases and J by 3 bases, with 9 bases between the two germline ends. CDR3 sequence (DNA): TGCGCCAGCAGCCAAGATTGGACAGACTACAATGAGCAGTTCTTC. Translating it yields CASSQDWTDYNEQFF.

V gene TRBV6-6 combines with J gene TRBJ2-3, with 7 positions matching TRBD2. After removal of 0 bases from V and 5 bases from J, the junction contained 11 bases not matched to a gene. CDR1 and CDR2 (germline): MNHNY, SVGAGI (reference sequence). The CDR3 spans 17 residues. DNA of the CDR3: TGTGCCAGCAGTTACTCAGCTGGGGGGGGTGTCAGAGATACGCAGTATTTT. Its translation: CASSYSAGGGVRDTQYF.

The chain links TRBV7-9 to TRBJ2-3, with 16 positions matching TRBD2. Looked up from germline, CDR1 is SEHNR and CDR2 is FQNEAQ (reference sequence). CDR3 length: 18 residues. J lost 1 base, V lost 5 bases, and 6 bases had no gene match. The CDR3 sequence: CASSTGLAGGPRTDTQYF. The CDR3 DNA is TGTGCCAGCAGCACGGGACTAGCGGGAGGGCCACGCACAGATACGCAGTATTTT.

This clonotype was observed a single time. The chain employs TRBV6-1 and TRBJ2-4; D possibly corresponds to TRBD2 (6 bases). Per the germline V gene, CDR1 is MNHNS and CDR2 is SASEGT. V shed 5 bases and J shed 7 bases, with 15 bases lying between them. The CDR3 spans 14 residues. Written as DNA, the CDR3 is TGTGCCAGCAGTAGCGGGTACGCGATTAACATTCAGTACTTC. Encoded protein: CASSSGYAINIQYF.

V gene TRBV20-1 combines with J gene TRBJ2-3; D unresolved. Germline lookup yields CDR1 DFQATT and CDR2 SNEGSKA (reference sequence). The length of the CDR3 is 13 residues. V lost 5 bases, J lost 5 bases, and 14 bases lay in between. The CDR3 bases are TGCAGTGCTCCCCTACCGTCTATAGATACGCAGTATTTT. It translates to CSAPLPSIDTQYF.

This clonotype has just a few counts. The chain carries TRBV29-1 and TRBJ2-1; TRBD2 matches 7 bases. The ends lost 5 bases at V and 13 bases at J; junction bases unmatched: 2. Per germline, CDR1 SQVTM and CDR2 ANQGSEA. This CDR3 has 9 amino acids. The chain's CDR3 is CSVREGQFF. For the CDR3, the DNA is TGCAGCGTTAGGGAGGGCCAGTTCTTC.

The V gene is TRBV12-3 or TRBV12-4, the J gene TRBJ2-5; the D is unclear. Trimming stripped 3 bases from V and 3 bases from J, with 11 bases between. The CDR3 has 14 residues. CDR3 DNA: TGTGCCAGCAGTTTCAGACGGACGGAAGAGACCCAGTACTTC. Protein: CASSFRRTEETQYF.

The V and J genes are TRBV7-9 and TRBJ1-2; 7 positions match TRBD1. V was pared by 1 base and J by 7 bases, with 9 bases of the junction left unmatched. In germline, CDR1 is SEHNR, CDR2 FQNEAQ (reference sequence). The CDR3 sequence is 15 residues long. CDR3 coding DNA: TGTGCCAGCAGCTTAGATCAGGGGACAGTAGCTGGCTACACCTTC. Amino acids: CASSLDQGTVAGYTF.

This clonotype occurred a few times. This could be a read error, since a much larger clone is one nucleotide away. The V call is TRBV20-1, the J call TRBJ1-1, with D possibly TRBD1 on 6 matching bases. Germline assignment: CDR1 DFQATT and CDR2 SNEGSKA (reference sequence). The V gene lost 0 bases and the J gene lost 2 bases, with 10 bases spanning the gap. The CDR3 is 14 residues long. CDR3 nucleotides: TGCAGTGCTAGAGATCGGGGGACAAACACTGAAGCTTTCTTT. Translated, it gives CSARDRGTNTEAFF.

This sequence joins TRBV5-1 and TRBJ2-3, with 9 bases that match TRBD1. Germline V gives CDR1 SGHRS, CDR2 YFSETQ. V dropped 3 bases and J dropped 2; count of bases not matched to a gene: 10. The CDR3 extends over 17 amino acids. CDR3 protein: CASSSPSGQGFTDTQYF. In DNA form, the CDR3 reads TGCGCCAGCAGCTCGCCCTCGGGACAGGGATTCACAGATACGCAGTATTTT.

On this clonotype: Possible read error: a much larger clone is one base away. The V call is TRBV20-1, the J call TRBJ2-1, with 7 bases aligning to TRBD2. The J call may be faulty, since TRBJ2-7 better matches the DNA end. Per the germline V gene, CDR1 is DFQATT and CDR2 is SNEGSKA (reference sequence). The CDR3 sequence is 14 residues long. The chain's CDR3 is CSARREGRKNEQYF. CDR3 coding DNA: TGCAGTGCTAGGAGGGAGGGCCGTAAGAATGAGCAGTACTTC.

CDR3 nucleotides: TGTGCCAGCAGTTTAGCGTCAGGGAGCAATCAGCCCCAGCATTTT. Translation gives CASSLASGSNQPQHF. The V and J genes are TRBV12-3 or TRBV12-4 and TRBJ1-5; D is perhaps TRBD1 (5 bases). The CDR3 is 15 amino acids. V shed 0 bases and J shed 1 base, with 7 bases lying between them.

A few counts support this clonotype. The chain is built from TRBV5-1 and TRBJ2-7; D possibly matches TRBD1 or TRBD2 (6 bases each). Germline V gene sequence: CDR1 SGHRS, CDR2 YFSETQ. V shed 3 bases and J shed 0 bases, with 13 bases lying between them. The CDR3 length is 15 residues. This chain's CDR3 is CASSSGEASSYEQYF. The CDR3 DNA is TGCGCCAGCAGCTCAGGGGAGGCGAGCTCCTACGAGCAGTACTTC.

The genes are TRBV12-3 or TRBV12-4 and TRBJ2-6, with D perhaps TRBD1 or TRBD2 (7 bases each). Trimming took off 7 bases at V and 0 bases at J, with 16 bases between the two ends. The CDR3 has 17 amino acids. The CDR3 here is CASIQGGVPSGANVLTF. The CDR3 nucleotides are TGTGCCAGCATCCAGGGGGGGGTGCCCTCTGGGGCCAACGTCCTGACTTTC.

The chain carries TRBV27 and TRBJ1-4; unclear D gene. CDR1 and CDR2 (germline): MNHEY, SMNVEV (reference sequence). The CDR3 extends over 14 amino acids. Trimming removed 4 bases from V and 14 bases from J, with 20 bases in between. The CDR3, as DNA: TGTGCCAGCAGTTCCAGCTCTGGCGCGGCCCGGCTGTTTTTT. Translated, it gives CASSSSSGAARLFF.

V is TRBV7-2 and J is TRBJ2-1, with 7 bases that match TRBD1. The V and J ends lost 5 bases and 4 bases, in that order; junction bases with no gene match: 8. The CDR3 is made up of 15 amino acids. The germline V gene encodes CDR1 SGHTA and CDR2 FQGNSA. The CDR3 loop is CASSHWRQGYNEQFF. In nucleotides, the CDR3 is TGTGCCAGCAGCCATTGGAGACAGGGTTACAATGAGCAGTTCTTC.

This clonotype came up a few times. This rearrangement joins TRBV6-5 to TRBJ1-5; no clear D. Germline V lookup: CDR1 MNHEY, CDR2 SVGAGI. CDR3 length equals 13 residues. The V gene lost 6 bases and the J gene lost 4 bases, with 10 bases spanning the gap. CDR3 coding DNA: TGTGCCAGCAGGGCCGCTTCTAATCAGCCCCAGCATTTT. As protein: CASRAASNQPQHF.

This clonotype was seen at least ten times. The rearrangement links TRBV5-1 to TRBJ2-7, with unresolved D. V lost 0 bases, J lost 2 bases, and 6 bases lay in between. The CDR3 has 13 amino acids. Looked up from germline, CDR1 is SGHRS and CDR2 is YFSETQ. This CDR3 is CASSLGGPYEQYF. CDR3 bases: TGCGCCAGCAGCTTGGGAGGTCCCTACGAGCAGTACTTC.

The chain has TRBV29-1 and TRBJ1-1; D is unresolved. This CDR3 comprises 12 residues. Germline CDR1 reads SQVTM; CDR2 reads ANQGSEA. V lost 7 bases and J lost 1, with 10 bases in between. The DNA for the CDR3 is TGCAGCGCACGACGGACGAACACTGAAGCTTTCTTT. It codes for CSARRTNTEAFF. Variable domain in full (rest from reference TRBV29-1 and TRBJ1-1): SAVISQKPSRDICQRGTSLTIQCQVDSQVTMMFWYRQQPGQSLTLIATANQGSEATYESGFVIDKFPISRPNLTFSTLTVSNMSPEDSSIYLCSARRTNTEAFFGQGTRLTVV.